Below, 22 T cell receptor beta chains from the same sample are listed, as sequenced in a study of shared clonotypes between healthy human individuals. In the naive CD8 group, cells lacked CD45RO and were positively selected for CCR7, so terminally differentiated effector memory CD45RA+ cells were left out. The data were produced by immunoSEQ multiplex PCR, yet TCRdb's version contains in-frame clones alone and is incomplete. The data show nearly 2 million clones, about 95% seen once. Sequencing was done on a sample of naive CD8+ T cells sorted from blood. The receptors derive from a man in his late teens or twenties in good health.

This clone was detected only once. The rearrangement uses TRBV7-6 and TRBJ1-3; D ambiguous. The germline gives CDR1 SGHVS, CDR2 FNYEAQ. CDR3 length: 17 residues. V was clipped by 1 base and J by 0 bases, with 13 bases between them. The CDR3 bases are TGTGCCAGCAGCTTAGAAGGGTTCCCTTTCTCTGGAAACACCATATATTTT. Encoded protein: CASSLEGFPFSGNTIYF.

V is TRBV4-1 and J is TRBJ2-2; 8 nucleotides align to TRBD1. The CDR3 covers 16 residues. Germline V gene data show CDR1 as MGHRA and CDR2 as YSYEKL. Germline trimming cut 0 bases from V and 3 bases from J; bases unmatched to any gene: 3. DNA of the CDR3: TGCGCCAGCAGCCAAGAGACAGGGGCGGACACCGGGGAGCTGTTTTTT. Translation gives CASSQETGADTGELFF.

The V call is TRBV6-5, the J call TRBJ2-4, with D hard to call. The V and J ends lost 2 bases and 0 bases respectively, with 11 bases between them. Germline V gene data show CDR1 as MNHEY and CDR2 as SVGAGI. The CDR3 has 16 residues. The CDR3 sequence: CASSYNSYLAKNIQYF. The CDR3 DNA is TGTGCCAGCAGTTACAACTCATATCTAGCCAAAAACATTCAGTACTTC.

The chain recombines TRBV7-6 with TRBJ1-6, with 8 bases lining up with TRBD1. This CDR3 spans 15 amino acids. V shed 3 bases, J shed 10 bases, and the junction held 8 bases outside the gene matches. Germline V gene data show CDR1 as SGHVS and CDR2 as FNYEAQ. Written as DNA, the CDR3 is TGTGCCAGCAGCTTGACAGGGGAGTTCGGGTCACCCCTCCACTTT. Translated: CASSLTGEFGSPLHF.

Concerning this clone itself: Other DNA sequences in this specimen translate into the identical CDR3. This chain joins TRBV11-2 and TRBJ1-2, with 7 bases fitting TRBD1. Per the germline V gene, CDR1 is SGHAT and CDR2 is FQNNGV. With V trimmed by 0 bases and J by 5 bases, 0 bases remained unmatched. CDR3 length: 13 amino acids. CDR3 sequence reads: CASSLEQGYGYTF. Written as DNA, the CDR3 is TGTGCCAGCAGCTTAGAACAGGGGTATGGCTACACCTTC.

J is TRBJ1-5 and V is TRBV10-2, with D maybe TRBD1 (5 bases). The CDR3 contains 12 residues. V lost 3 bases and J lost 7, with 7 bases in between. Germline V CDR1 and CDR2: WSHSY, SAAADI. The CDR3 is CASSEGVQPQHF. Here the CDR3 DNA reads TGCGCCAGCAGTGAAGGGGTCCAGCCCCAGCATTTT.

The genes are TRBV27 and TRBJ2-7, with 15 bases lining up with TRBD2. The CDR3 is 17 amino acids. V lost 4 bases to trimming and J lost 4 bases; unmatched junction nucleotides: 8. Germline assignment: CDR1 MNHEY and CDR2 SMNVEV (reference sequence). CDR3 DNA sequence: TGTGCCAGCAGTTCATTGGGACTAGCGGGAGGCCCGTACGAGCAGTACTTC. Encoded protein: CASSSLGLAGGPYEQYF.

The CDR3 sequence: CALAGALHGELFF. Here the CDR3 DNA reads TGTGCCCTAGCGGGGGCCCTACACGGGGAGCTGTTTTTT. The rearrangement links TRBV10-3 to TRBJ2-2; TRBD2 matches 10 bases. Trimming took 11 bases from V and 7 from J; bases not matched to a gene: 7. This CDR3 region has 13 residues. The germline gives CDR1 ENHRY, CDR2 SYGVKD.

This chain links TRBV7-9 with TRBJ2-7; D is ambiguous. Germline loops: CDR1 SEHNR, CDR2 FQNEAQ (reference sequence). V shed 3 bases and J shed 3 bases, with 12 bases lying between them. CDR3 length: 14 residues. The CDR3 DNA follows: TGTGCCAGCAGCTTGCAGGAGACCATCTACGAGCAGTACTTC. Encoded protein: CASSLQETIYEQYF.

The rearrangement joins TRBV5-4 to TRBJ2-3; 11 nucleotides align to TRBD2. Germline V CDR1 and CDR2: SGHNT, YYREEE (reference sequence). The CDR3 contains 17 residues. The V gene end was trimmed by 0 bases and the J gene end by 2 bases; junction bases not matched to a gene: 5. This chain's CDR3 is CASSLGTSGSDTDTQYF. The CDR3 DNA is TGTGCCAGCAGCTTGGGGACTAGCGGGTCAGACACAGATACGCAGTATTTT.

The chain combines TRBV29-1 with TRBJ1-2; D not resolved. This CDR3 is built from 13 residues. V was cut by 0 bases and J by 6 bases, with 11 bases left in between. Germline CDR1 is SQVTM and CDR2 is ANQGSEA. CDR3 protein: CSVEDLGLHGYTF. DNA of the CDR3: TGCAGCGTTGAAGATCTCGGGTTACATGGCTACACCTTC.

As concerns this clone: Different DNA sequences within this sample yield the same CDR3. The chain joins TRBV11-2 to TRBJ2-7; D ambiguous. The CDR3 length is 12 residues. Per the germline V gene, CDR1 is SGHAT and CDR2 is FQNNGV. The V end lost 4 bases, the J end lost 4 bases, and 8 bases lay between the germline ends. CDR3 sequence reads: CASSSPSYEQYF. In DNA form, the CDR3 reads TGTGCCAGCAGCTCTCCAAGTTACGAGCAGTACTTC.

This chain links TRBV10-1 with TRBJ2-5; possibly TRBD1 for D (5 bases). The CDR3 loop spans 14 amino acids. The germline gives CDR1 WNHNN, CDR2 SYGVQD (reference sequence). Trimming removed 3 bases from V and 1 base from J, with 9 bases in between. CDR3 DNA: TGCGCCAGCAGTGACACGACAGCCCAAGAGACCCAGTACTTC. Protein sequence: CASSDTTAQETQYF.

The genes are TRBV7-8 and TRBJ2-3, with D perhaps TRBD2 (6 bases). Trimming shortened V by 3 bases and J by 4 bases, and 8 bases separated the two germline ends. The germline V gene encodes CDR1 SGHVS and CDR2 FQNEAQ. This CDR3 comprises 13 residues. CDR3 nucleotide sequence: TGTGCCAGCAGCTTCGGGGGACCAGATACGCAGTATTTT. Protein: CASSFGGPDTQYF.

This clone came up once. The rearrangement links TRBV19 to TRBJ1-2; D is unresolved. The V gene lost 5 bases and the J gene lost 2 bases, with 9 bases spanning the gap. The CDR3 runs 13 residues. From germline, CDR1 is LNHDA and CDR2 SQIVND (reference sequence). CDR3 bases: TGTGCCAGTAGTCCCTACTTGAACTATGGCTACACCTTC. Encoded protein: CASSPYLNYGYTF.

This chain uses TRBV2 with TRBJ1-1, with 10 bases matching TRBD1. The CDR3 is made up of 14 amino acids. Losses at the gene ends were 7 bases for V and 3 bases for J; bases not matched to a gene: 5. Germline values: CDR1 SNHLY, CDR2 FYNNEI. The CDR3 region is CASTWTGGHTEAFF. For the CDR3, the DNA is TGTGCCAGCACGTGGACAGGGGGGCACACTGAAGCTTTCTTT.

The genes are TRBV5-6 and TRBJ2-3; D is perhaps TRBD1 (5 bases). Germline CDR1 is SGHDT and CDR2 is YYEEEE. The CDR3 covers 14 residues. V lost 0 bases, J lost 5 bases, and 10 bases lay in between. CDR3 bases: TGTGCCAGCAGCTTGGTGACAGTAGGAGATACGCAGTATTTT. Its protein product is CASSLVTVGDTQYF.

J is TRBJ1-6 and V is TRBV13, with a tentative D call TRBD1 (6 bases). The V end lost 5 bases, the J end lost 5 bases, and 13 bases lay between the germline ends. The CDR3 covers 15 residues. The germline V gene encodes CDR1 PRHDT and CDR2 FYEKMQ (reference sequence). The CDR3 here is CASSHDRFHNSPLHF. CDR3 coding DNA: TGTGCCAGCAGCCACGACAGGTTCCATAATTCACCCCTCCACTTT.

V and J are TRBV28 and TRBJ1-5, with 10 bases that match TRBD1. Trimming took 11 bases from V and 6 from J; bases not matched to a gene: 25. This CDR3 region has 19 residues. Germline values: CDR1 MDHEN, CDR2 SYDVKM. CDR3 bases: TGTGCCGCTGGGGGCCTACAAAGAGGGGGACAGGGGCTTGGTCAGCCCCAGCATTTT. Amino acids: CAAGGLQRGGQGLGQPQHF. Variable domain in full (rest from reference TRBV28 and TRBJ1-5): DVKVTQSSRYLVKRTGEKVFLECVQDMDHENMFWYRQDPGLGLRLIYFSYDVKMKEKGDIPEGYSVSREKKERFSLILESASTNQTSMYLCAAGGLQRGGQGLGQPQHFGDGTRLSIL.

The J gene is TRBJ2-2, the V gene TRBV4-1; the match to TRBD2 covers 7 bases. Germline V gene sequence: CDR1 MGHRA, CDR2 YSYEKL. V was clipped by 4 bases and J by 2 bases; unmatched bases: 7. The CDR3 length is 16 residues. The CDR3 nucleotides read TGCGCCAGCAGCCTATTTGGGGGGGAAAACACCGGGGAGCTGTTTTTT. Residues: CASSLFGGENTGELFF.

The CDR3 loop is CASSAGPGEKLFF. The CDR3 nucleotides read TGTGCCAGCAGTGCCGGACCGGGGGAAAAACTGTTTTTT. This chain uses TRBV25-1 with TRBJ1-4; D is unresolved. The V end was cut by 4 bases, the J end by 8 bases, with 11 bases between. The CDR3 spans 13 residues. CDR1 and CDR2 (germline): MGHDK, SYGVNS.

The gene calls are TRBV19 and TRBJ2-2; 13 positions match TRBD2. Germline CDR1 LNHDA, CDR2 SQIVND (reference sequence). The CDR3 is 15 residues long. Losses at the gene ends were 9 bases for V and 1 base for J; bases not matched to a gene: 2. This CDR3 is CASGLAGVNTGELFF. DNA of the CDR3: TGTGCCAGCGGACTAGCGGGAGTGAACACCGGGGAGCTGTTTTTT.